This TCR beta chain was recorded in a study of blood T cells in healthy people across ages. CDR1 is SGHTA, CDR2 FQGNSA, per germline. The CDR3 sequence is 14 residues long. V gave up 5 bases and J gave up 6 bases, with 17 bases separating them. As regards this clonotype: Its antigen remains unidentified.

The study, taken as a whole, reports: Versus aged donors, long-lived donors had higher diversity and more naive CD4+ cells.

Primers used in a second PCR of roughly 6 to 11 cycles were a sample-barcoded 5' primer and a J-beta primer mix. TCRdb passed the 5' RACE reads through MiXCR, listing each CDR3 protein once. The sample gives 1.5 million to 2 million distinct CDR3 sequences, roughly 30% of which show up once; 6.5% to 8.5% is in the top ten. The specimen was blood. V is TRBV7-2 and J is TRBJ2-7, with a possible D match to TRBD1 (5 bases). The clonotype originates from a woman in her thirties in good health. CDR3 nucleotides: TGTGCCAGCAGCCTGTCTACAGGTGTTCGCGAGCAGTACTTC. Protein product: CASSLSTGVREQYF.